One T cell receptor (beta chain) is described in this entry. Antigen unknown. The sample originates from a study of early stage breast cancer tumors. Study as a whole: The ER+/PR+/HER2- tumors included 7 or 8 ductal and a handful of lobular carcinomas. Overall study results and limits: Comparing each tissue with blood distinguished tumor from normal in 14 of 16 patients.

Repertoires were generated with immunoSEQ multiplex PCR, while TCRdb's copy carries only in-frame clones and drops some. The table lists just over 70,000 clones, approximately 80% of them singletons. The CDR3 consists of 14 residues. Germline V gene data show CDR1 as SGHTA and CDR2 as FQGTGA. The V gene lost 4 bases and the J gene lost 4 bases, with 12 bases spanning the gap. This TCR was recovered from a person between 60 and 69 years old with breast cancer. The sample comprised blood. J is TRBJ2-3 and V is TRBV7-3; TRBD2 is a possible D gene (6 bases). The CDR3 region is CASSSLGGADTQYF. CDR3 nucleotides: TGTGCCAGCAGCTCCCTCGGGGGAGCAGATACGCAGTATTTT. Drawing the rest from reference TRBV7-3 and TRBJ2-3, the complete variable domain is GAGVSQTPSNKVTEKGKYVELRCDPISGHTALYWYRQSLGQGPEFLIYFQGTGAADDSGLPNDRFFAVRPEGSVSTLKIQRTERGDSAVYLCASSSLGGADTQYFGPGTRLTVL.